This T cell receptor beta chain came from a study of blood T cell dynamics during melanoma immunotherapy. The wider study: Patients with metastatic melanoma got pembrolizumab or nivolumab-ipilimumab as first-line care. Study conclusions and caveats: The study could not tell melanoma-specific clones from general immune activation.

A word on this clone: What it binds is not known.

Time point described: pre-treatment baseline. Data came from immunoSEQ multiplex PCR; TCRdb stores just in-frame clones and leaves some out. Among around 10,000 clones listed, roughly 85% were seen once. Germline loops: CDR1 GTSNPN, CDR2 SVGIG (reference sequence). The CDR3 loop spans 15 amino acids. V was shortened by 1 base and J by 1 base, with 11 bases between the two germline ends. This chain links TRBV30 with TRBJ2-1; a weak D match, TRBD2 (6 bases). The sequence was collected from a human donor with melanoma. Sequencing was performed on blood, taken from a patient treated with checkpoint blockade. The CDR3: CAWSATSSSYNEQFF. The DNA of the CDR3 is TGTGCCTGGAGTGCCACTAGCTCATCCTACAATGAGCAGTTCTTC. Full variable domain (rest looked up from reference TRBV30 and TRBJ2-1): SQTIHQWPATLVQPVGSPLSLECTVEGTSNPNLYWYRQAAGRGLQLLFYSVGIGQISSEVPQNLSASRPQDRQFILSSKKLLLSDSGFYLCAWSATSSSYNEQFFGPGTRLTVL.